The clone carrying this T cell receptor beta chain turned up a few times. Method: immunoSEQ multiplex PCR; TCRdb's copy keeps in-frame clones and lacks some. The sample shows about 150,000 clones, more than 70% of them seen only once. The data originate from a study of blood T cell repertoires in COVID-19. Across the whole study: The United States, Italy and Spain were the sources of the acute and convalescent COVID-19 samples. Sources were T cells, B-cell-depleted T cells, or PBMCs; the material itself was cDNA or gDNA.

The CDR3 has 14 amino acids. CDR1 is SGDLS, CDR2 YYNGEE, per germline. V gave up 4 bases and J gave up 6 bases, with 14 bases separating them. The source is a woman aged 50 to 60 with acute or convalescent COVID-19. V is TRBV9 and J is TRBJ1-5, with D uncertain. Sequenced sample: peripheral blood. The CDR3: CASSISGEGQPQHF. For the CDR3, the DNA is TGTGCCAGCAGCATCAGTGGGGAGGGTCAGCCCCAGCATTTT.